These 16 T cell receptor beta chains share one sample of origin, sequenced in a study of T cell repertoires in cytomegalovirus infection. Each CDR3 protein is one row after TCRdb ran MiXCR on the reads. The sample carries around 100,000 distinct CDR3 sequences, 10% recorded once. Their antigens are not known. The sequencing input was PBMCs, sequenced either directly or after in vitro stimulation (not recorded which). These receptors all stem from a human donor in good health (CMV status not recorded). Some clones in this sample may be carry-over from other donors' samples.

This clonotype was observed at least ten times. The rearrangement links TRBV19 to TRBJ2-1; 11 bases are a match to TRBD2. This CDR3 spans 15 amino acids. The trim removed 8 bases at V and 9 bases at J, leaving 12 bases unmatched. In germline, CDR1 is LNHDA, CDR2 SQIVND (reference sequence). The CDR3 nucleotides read TGTGCCAGTGGACTACTAGCGGGAGTATTTGGTGAGCAGTTCTTC. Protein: CASGLLAGVFGEQFF.

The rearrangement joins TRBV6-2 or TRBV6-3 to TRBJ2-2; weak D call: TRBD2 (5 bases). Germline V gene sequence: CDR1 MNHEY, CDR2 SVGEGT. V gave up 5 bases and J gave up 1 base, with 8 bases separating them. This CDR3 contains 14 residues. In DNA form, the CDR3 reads TGTGCCAGCAGTAACGGACTGAACACCGGGGAGCTGTTTTTT. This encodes CASSNGLNTGELFF.

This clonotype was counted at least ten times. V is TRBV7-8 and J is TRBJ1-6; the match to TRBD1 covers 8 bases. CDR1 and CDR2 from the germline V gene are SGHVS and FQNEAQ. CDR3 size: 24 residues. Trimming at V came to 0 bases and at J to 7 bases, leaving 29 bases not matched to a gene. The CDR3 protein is CASSLALWDRSHLRRTRGNSPLHF. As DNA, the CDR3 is TGTGCCAGCAGCTTAGCTTTATGGGACAGGAGTCATTTGCGGCGGACGAGAGGGAATTCACCCCTCCACTTT. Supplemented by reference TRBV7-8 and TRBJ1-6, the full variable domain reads GAGVSQSPRYKVAKRGQDVALRCDPISGHVSLFWYQQALGQGPEFLTYFQNEAQLDKSGLPSDRFFAERPEGSVSTLKIQRTQQEDSAVYLCASSLALWDRSHLRRTRGNSPLHFGNGTRLTVT.

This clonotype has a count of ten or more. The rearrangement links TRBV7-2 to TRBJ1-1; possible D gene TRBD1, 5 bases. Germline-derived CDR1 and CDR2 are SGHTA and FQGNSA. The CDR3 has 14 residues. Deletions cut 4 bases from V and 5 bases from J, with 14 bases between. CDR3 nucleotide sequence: TGTGCCAGCAGCTCAACCCTTGGGGGGACTGAAGCTTTCTTT. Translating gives CASSSTLGGTEAFF.

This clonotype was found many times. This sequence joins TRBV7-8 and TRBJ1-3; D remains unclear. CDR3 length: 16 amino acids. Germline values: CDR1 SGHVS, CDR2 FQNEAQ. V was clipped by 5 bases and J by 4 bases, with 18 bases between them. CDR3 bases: TGTGCCAGCAGCCCAGGAACGGGAGTCTCGGGAAACACCATATATTTT. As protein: CASSPGTGVSGNTIYF.

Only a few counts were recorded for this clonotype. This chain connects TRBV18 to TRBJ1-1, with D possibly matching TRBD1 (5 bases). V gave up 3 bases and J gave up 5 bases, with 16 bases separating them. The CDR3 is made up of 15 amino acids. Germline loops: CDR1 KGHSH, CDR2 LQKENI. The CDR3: CASSPARSRGTEAFF. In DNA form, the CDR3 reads TGTGCCAGCTCACCCGCTAGATCACGGGGGACTGAAGCTTTCTTT.

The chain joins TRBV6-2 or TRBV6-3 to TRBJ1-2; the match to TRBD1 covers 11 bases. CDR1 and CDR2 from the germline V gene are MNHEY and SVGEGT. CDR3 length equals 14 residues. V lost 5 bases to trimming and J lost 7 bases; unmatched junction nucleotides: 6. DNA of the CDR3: TGTGCCAGCAGTAGAGGACAGGGGGCGCGTGGCTACACCTTC. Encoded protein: CASSRGQGARGYTF.

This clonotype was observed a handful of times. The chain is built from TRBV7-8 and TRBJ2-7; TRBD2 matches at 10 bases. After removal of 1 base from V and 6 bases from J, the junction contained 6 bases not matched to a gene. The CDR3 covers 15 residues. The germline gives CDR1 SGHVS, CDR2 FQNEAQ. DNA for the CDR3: TGTGCCAGCAGCTTAGTAGCGGGAGGCCACCGCGAGCAGTACTTC. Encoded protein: CASSLVAGGHREQYF.

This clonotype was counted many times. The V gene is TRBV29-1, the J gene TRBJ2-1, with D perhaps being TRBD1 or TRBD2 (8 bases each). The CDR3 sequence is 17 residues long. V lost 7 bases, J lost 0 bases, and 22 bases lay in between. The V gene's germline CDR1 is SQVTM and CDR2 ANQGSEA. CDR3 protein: CSALAGTGGSSYNEQFF. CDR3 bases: TGCAGCGCCCTAGCGGGTACAGGGGGAAGCTCCTACAATGAGCAGTTCTTC.

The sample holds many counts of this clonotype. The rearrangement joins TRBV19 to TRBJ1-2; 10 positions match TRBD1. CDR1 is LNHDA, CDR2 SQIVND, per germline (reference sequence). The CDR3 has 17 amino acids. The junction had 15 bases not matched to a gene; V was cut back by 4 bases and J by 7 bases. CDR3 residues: CASSNSGIGTGESGYTF. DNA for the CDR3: TGTGCCAGTAGTAACTCGGGGATCGGGACAGGGGAGAGTGGCTACACCTTC.

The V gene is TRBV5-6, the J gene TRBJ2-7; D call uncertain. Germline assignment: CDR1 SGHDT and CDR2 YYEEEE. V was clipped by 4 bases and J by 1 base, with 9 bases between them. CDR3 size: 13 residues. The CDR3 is CASSPGKSYEQYF. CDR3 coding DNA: TGTGCCAGCAGCCCGGGCAAGTCCTACGAGCAGTACTTC.

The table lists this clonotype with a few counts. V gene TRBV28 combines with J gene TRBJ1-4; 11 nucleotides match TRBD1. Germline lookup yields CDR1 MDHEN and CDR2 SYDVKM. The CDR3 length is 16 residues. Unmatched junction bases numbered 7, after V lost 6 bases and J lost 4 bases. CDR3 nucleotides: TGTGCCAGCAGCCGGACAGGGGGCGTCAATAATGAAAAACTGTTTTTT. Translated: CASSRTGGVNNEKLFF.

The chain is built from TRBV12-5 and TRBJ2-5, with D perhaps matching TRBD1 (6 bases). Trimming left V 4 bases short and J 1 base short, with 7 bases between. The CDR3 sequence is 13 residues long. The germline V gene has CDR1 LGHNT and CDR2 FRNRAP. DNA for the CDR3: TGTGCTAGTGGTTCACAGGGCCAAGAGACCCAGTACTTC. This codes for CASGSQGQETQYF.

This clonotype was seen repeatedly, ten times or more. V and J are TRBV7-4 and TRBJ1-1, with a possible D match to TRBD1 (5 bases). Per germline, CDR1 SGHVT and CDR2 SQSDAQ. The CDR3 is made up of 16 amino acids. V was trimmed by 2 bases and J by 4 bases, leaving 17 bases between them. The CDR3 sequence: CASSLQGGGLGTEAFF. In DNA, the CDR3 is TGTGCCAGCAGCTTACAGGGCGGAGGGCTGGGCACTGAAGCTTTCTTT.

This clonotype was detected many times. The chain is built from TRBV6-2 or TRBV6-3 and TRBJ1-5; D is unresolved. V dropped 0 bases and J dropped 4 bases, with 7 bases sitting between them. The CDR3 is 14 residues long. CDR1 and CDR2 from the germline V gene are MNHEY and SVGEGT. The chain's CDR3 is CASSYSGVNQPQHF. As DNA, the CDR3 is TGTGCCAGCAGTTACTCTGGGGTTAATCAGCCCCAGCATTTT.

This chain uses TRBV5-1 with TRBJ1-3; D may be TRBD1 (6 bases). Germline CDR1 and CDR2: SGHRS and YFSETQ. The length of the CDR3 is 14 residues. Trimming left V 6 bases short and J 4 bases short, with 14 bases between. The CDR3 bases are TGCGCCAGCAAATCACCGGGACAAGGAAACACCATATATTTT. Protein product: CASKSPGQGNTIYF.